This T cell receptor (beta chain) was profiled in a study of Ad26.COV2.S vaccination and SARS-CoV-2 variants (TCRdb year 2021). Notes on the research overall: Vaccine-arm donors were drawn from COV1001, a multicentre, randomized, double-blind, placebo-controlled phase I-IIa trial of Ad26.COV2.S in healthy adults. Participants in the trial were split at random into five groups of five each, receiving low-dose or high-dose Ad26.COV2.S once or twice, or else placebo on both occasions. A total of about 30 samples were included in the TCR-sequenced set, comprising around 19 Ad26.COV2.S vaccine recipients, 5 placebo recipients and 8 SARS-CoV-2 convalescent individuals. Investigators did not know the trial group allocation while performing experiments and assessing outcomes. Ad26.COV2.S was given intramuscularly at 5x10^10 or 1x10^11 viral particles, as a single shot or as two shots 56 days apart. The specificity and breadth of SARS-CoV-2-reactive T cell receptors after Ad26.COV2.S vaccination were assessed by TCRbeta repertoire sequencing. The paper as a whole reports these results and caveats: Substantial breadth of spike-specific CD8+ and CD4+ T cell responses was reported after vaccination. The study lacked the statistical power to compare responses across vaccine doses or regimens. Vaccine and placebo recipients had comparable non-spike TCR breadth, which fits with the vaccine containing only spike. Compared with placebo recipients, Ad26.COV2.S recipients showed higher spike-specific TCR breadth (P = 0.0014). It was noted by the authors that total T cell responses may have been underestimated by the TCR breadth and depth analyses.

The cysteine opens and the phenylalanine closes a CDR3 of 17 amino acids. The read is trimmed to its CDR3 DNA, 51 bases read in frame from base 1. From a lookup of the germline V gene (reference sequence), CDR1 and CDR2 are LGHDT and YNNKEL. Relative to germline, V is 6 bases shorter and J is 3 bases shorter, with 20 bases between their ends. The immunoSEQ Assay was used to sequence TCRbeta CDR3 regions. After extraction, genomic DNA underwent amplification by bias-controlled multiplex PCR, followed by high-throughput sequencing. The authors processed their data as follows. Collapsing and filtering of sequences were performed to quantify the absolute abundance of each unique TCRbeta CDR3 region. Usable DNA was measured by amplifying reference genes present in all nucleated cells, and TCRbeta template counts were normalized to that usable DNA to estimate T cell fraction. Repertoire TCRs were annotated as SARS-CoV-2-specific when V gene, CDR3 amino acid sequence and J gene were exactly matched to a known reactive TCR set. MIRA supplied the reference SARS-CoV-2 TCR set, which was filtered for enrichment in COVID-19-positive ImmuneCODE repertoires so that public or cross-reactive TCRs were removed. Drawing on the MIRA antigens, annotated TCRs were analysed further at the level of specific ORF or position within ORF. Breadth was defined as the number of annotated unique rearrangements divided by the total number of unique productive rearrangements, and depth was defined as the summed frequency of the annotated unique rearrangements. Two-sided Wilcoxon rank-sum tests were used to compare TCR breadth between groups. TCRdb provides this immuneACCESS table in a form limited to in-frame rearrangements. Some clones are lacking; in checked studies, under half of them reflect an unresolved V gene, and why the rest are absent is not known. The DNA gave D and trimming, while V, J and clone size come from that table. In this sample the table shows some 320,000 clones, over 80% of which occur a single time. The ten most abundant clones make up 2% to 2.5% of the sample.

On this clone: This receptor's antigen is unknown. No base-level quality is on record; no much larger clone is a single base apart.

The treatment or condition label for this specimen denotes: about 20 received Ad26.COV2.S at low or high dose, single or two shots; about five received placebo; per-sample allocation not given. Repertoires of vaccine and placebo recipients were sequenced from samples taken on day 63 after the first injection. In Cohort 1b, roughly 26 adults aged 18-55 years were enrolled at a single site in Boston, USA, between 29 July and 7 August 2020. As a vaccine, Ad26.COV2.S was a replication-incompetent adenovirus type 26 vector that expressed a prefusion-stabilized SARS-CoV-2 spike protein derived from the original Wuhan strain.

This TCR came from a person between 18 and 65 years old who received the Ad26.COV2.S COVID-19 vaccine or a placebo. The V gene is TRBV3-1 (or the pseudogene TRBV3-2) and the J gene is TRBJ2-2, with the D assignment possibly TRBD1 or TRBD2, given 5 matching bases for each. The specimen was peripheral blood, collected in a trial of Ad26.COV2.S vaccine versus placebo. The CDR3 in this case is CASSRSVGESYTGELFF. The DNA reads as follows: TGTGCCAGCAGTCGCTCAGTGGGGGAATCATACACCGGGGAGCTGTTTTTT.